One sample yielded the 30 T cell receptor beta chains listed below, sequenced in a study of blood T cell repertoires in COVID-19. Repertoires were generated with immunoSEQ multiplex PCR, while TCRdb's copy carries only in-frame clones and drops some. This sample has about 230,000 clones, with around 89% found just once. The sequenced sample was PBMCs or T cells enriched from blood (not recorded which). The receptors derive from a woman in her thirties or forties with acute COVID-19.

The V call is TRBV9, the J call TRBJ2-2; D call uncertain. From germline, CDR1 is SGDLS and CDR2 YYNGEE. The CDR3 runs to 13 residues. Trimming took 1 base from V and 4 from J, leaving 5 bases between them. CDR3 in amino acids: CASSVYGTGELFF. CDR3 in DNA: TGTGCCAGCAGCGTATACGGCACCGGGGAGCTGTTTTTT.

A few counts support this clone. The chain carries TRBV10-1 and TRBJ2-6; D gene uncertain. The CDR3 has 14 amino acids. CDR1 and CDR2 from the germline V gene are WNHNN and SYGVQD (reference sequence). Trimming cost V 6 bases and J 0 bases, with 6 bases left between them. The CDR3 DNA follows: TGCGCCAGCAGCGCTAACTCTGGGGCCAACGTCCTGACTTTC. Amino acid sequence: CASSANSGANVLTF.

V is TRBV7-2 and J is TRBJ2-2; tentative D call: TRBD2 (6 bases). Trimming took 5 bases from V and 1 from J, leaving 11 bases between them. Germline V gene lookup returns CDR1 SGHTA and CDR2 FQGNSA. CDR3 length equals 15 residues. This CDR3 reads CASSRGGENTGELFF. The CDR3 bases are TGTGCCAGCAGCCGGGGCGGGGAGAACACCGGGGAGCTGTTTTTT.

The rearrangement joins TRBV3-1 (or the pseudogene TRBV3-2) to TRBJ1-2; D is unresolved. There are 14 residues in the CDR3. The germline V and J ends were trimmed by 5 bases and 8 bases, with 18 bases remaining between them. Germline CDR1 and CDR2: LGHDT and YNNKEL (reference sequence). The CDR3 loop reads CASSAMSTLRGYTF. CDR3 in DNA: TGTGCCAGCAGCGCCATGTCCACATTGAGGGGCTACACCTTC.

The V and J genes are TRBV29-1 and TRBJ1-2; D possibly corresponds to TRBD1 (5 bases). The germline V gene has CDR1 SQVTM and CDR2 ANQGSEA. The CDR3 is 11 residues long. V was clipped by 5 bases and J by 6 bases, with 10 bases between them. The CDR3 nucleotides are TGCAGCGTTACCTCAGGGCATGGCTACACCTTC. Amino acids: CSVTSGHGYTF. Based on the CDR3 plus reference TRBV29-1 and TRBJ1-2, the full variable domain is SAVISQKPSRDICQRGTSLTIQCQVDSQVTMMFWYRQQPGQSLTLIATANQGSEATYESGFVIDKFPISRPNLTFSTLTVSNMSPEDSSIYLCSVTSGHGYTFGSGTRLTVV.

The genes are TRBV6-5 and TRBJ1-2, with 10 bases that match TRBD1. V lost 6 bases and J lost 7; bases outside the gene matches: 5. The CDR3 is 13 amino acids. Per the germline V gene, CDR1 is MNHEY and CDR2 is SVGAGI. In DNA, the CDR3 is TGTGCCAGCAGCCCCGGGACAGGGGCTGGCTACACCTTC. This gives the protein CASSPGTGAGYTF.

The CDR3 protein is CASSLVTSGGYNEQFF. DNA of the CDR3: TGTGCCAGCAGCTTAGTAACTAGCGGGGGGTACAATGAGCAGTTCTTC. J is TRBJ2-1 and V is TRBV7-2, with 12 bases matching TRBD2. Germline assignment: CDR1 SGHTA and CDR2 FQGNSA. This CDR3 spans 16 amino acids. Trimming took 1 base from V and 4 from J; bases not matched to a gene: 2. The entire variable domain, with the rest obtained from reference TRBV7-2 and TRBJ2-1, is as follows: GAGVSQSPSNKVTEKGKDVELRCDPISGHTALYWYRQSLGQGLEFLIYFQGNSAPDKSGLPSDRFSAERTGGSVSTLTIQRTQQEDSAVYLCASSLVTSGGYNEQFFGPGTRLTVL.

The chain is built from TRBV7-9 and TRBJ2-5, with 9 bases identical to TRBD2. There are 16 residues in the CDR3. Germline trimming cut 1 base from V and 2 bases from J; bases unmatched to any gene: 5. Germline V gene data show CDR1 as SEHNR and CDR2 as FQNEAQ (reference sequence). Written as DNA, the CDR3 is TGTGCCAGCAGCTTAGTACGGGCGGGAGGGCAAGAGACCCAGTACTTC. Translation: CASSLVRAGGQETQYF.

This clone came up a few times. The chain links TRBV6-2 or TRBV6-3 to TRBJ1-1; D is unclear. Germline CDR1 and CDR2: MNHEY and SVGEGT. V was cut by 2 bases and J by 4 bases, with 5 bases left in between. This CDR3 region has 12 residues. Here the CDR3 DNA reads TGTGCCAGCAGTTACGGGCGCACTGAAGCTTTCTTT. This gives the protein CASSYGRTEAFF.

J is TRBJ2-1 and V is TRBV5-1; 15 nucleotides match TRBD2. V trimming: 4 bases; J trimming: 10 bases; junction bases outside the gene matches: 9. This CDR3 has 16 residues. Germline V lookup: CDR1 SGHRS, CDR2 YFSETQ. CDR3 protein: CASSTPGLAGGGEQFF. Written as DNA, the CDR3 is TGCGCCAGCAGCACCCCAGGACTAGCGGGAGGGGGAGAGCAGTTCTTC.

This chain joins TRBV7-8 and TRBJ1-1; the match to TRBD1 covers 8 bases. The CDR3 is 12 amino acids. Germline V gene data show CDR1 as SGHVS and CDR2 as FQNEAQ. V trimming: 5 bases; J trimming: 11 bases; junction bases outside the gene matches: 7. CDR3 residues: CASSPQDRAAFF. DNA for the CDR3: TGTGCCAGCAGCCCTCAGGACAGGGCGGCTTTCTTT.

The rearrangement links TRBV7-7 to TRBJ2-1; D is perhaps TRBD1 (5 bases). With 1 base removed from V and 5 bases from J, the gap between germline ends came to 12 bases. CDR1 is SSHAT, CDR2 FNYEAQ, per germline (reference sequence). The CDR3 length is 15 residues. CDR3 nucleotides: TGTGCCAGCAGCTTAGGACAGCTCCTAAACAATGAGCAGTTCTTC. Amino acid sequence: CASSLGQLLNNEQFF.

This chain uses TRBV6-4 with TRBJ2-2, with TRBD1 identical over 7 bases. Per germline, CDR1 MRHNA and CDR2 SNTAGT. This CDR3 has 15 amino acids. Trimming cost V 6 bases and J 7 bases; bases outside gene matches: 11. Written as DNA, the CDR3 is TGTGCCAGCAGCGCCGTAGGGGGCAACGGCGGGGAGCTGTTTTTT. Residues: CASSAVGGNGGELFF.

The gene calls are TRBV5-1 and TRBJ1-6; 9 bases are a match to TRBD1. In germline, CDR1 is SGHRS, CDR2 YFSETQ. This CDR3 spans 15 amino acids. V shed 3 bases and J 4 bases; nucleotides not matched to a gene: 2. The CDR3 is CASSSGQGYNSPLHF. The CDR3 nucleotides read TGCGCCAGCAGCTCGGGACAGGGTTATAATTCACCCCTCCACTTT.

The chain employs TRBV7-9 and TRBJ2-1, with 7 bases that match TRBD2. The CDR3 covers 16 residues. Looked up from germline, CDR1 is SEHNR and CDR2 is FQNEAQ (reference sequence). Losses at the gene ends were 2 bases for V and 3 bases for J; bases not matched to a gene: 7. CDR3 coding DNA: TGTGCCAGCAGCTTATATACTAGCGTCGGCTACAATGAGCAGTTCTTC. It specifies CASSLYTSVGYNEQFF.

The count of this clone is one. In nucleotides, the CDR3 is TGTGCTAGTGGTCTGACAGGCGATGAGCAGTTCTTC. This encodes CASGLTGDEQFF. J is TRBJ2-1 and V is TRBV12-5; possibly TRBD1 for D (6 bases). From germline, CDR1 is LGHNT and CDR2 FRNRAP. This CDR3 region has 12 residues. Trimming took 5 bases from V and 8 from J, leaving 10 bases between them.

The rearrangement uses TRBV3-1 (or the pseudogene TRBV3-2) and TRBJ2-5, with D possibly matching TRBD1 (5 bases). The CDR3 loop spans 14 amino acids. Trimming removed 5 bases at V and 7 bases at J, with 17 bases between. From germline, CDR1 is LGHDT and CDR2 YNNKEL (reference sequence). The CDR3 region has the DNA TGTGCCAGCAGCTTACCAGGGCGGACCCGGACCCAGTACTTC. It encodes CASSLPGRTRTQYF.

The chain uses TRBV11-3 and TRBJ2-1, with TRBD2 identical over 9 bases. Germline V lookup: CDR1 SGHNT, CDR2 YENEEA. J was trimmed by 0 bases and V by 3 bases; bases with no gene match: 9. The CDR3 runs to 18 residues. CDR3 in amino acids: CASSFTSGWASSYNEQFF. CDR3 coding DNA: TGTGCCAGCAGCTTCACTAGCGGGTGGGCGAGCTCCTACAATGAGCAGTTCTTC.

The J gene is TRBJ2-3, the V gene TRBV20-1, with 12 bases that match TRBD2. The CDR3 is 16 amino acids. The V gene's germline CDR1 is DFQATT and CDR2 SNEGSKA (reference sequence). The V segment lost 3 bases and the J segment 2 bases; nucleotides outside the gene matches: 6. The chain's CDR3 is CSASHRLAGDTDTQYF. The DNA of the CDR3 is TGCAGTGCTAGTCATCGACTAGCGGGGGACACAGATACGCAGTATTTT.

The chain is built from TRBV7-9 and TRBJ1-6; the match to TRBD1 covers 8 bases. CDR1 and CDR2 (germline): SEHNR, FQNEAQ (reference sequence). This CDR3 spans 14 amino acids. V shed 5 bases, J shed 7 bases, and the junction held 4 bases outside the gene matches. DNA of the CDR3: TGTGCCAGCAGCCTAGGGGACAGGAATTCACCCCTCCACTTT. This translates into CASSLGDRNSPLHF.

DNA for the CDR3: TGTGCCTGGAGCGGAGACGGGGGAAGCACAGATACGCAGTATTTT. This translates into CAWSGDGGSTDTQYF. The chain has TRBV30 and TRBJ2-3; perhaps TRBD2 as D (6 bases). The CDR3 spans 15 residues. The germline gives CDR1 GTSNPN, CDR2 SVGIG (reference sequence). Trimming left V 3 bases short and J 0 bases short, with 13 bases between. Full variable domain (rest looked up from reference TRBV30 and TRBJ2-3): SQTIHQWPATLVQPVGSPLSLECTVEGTSNPNLYWYRQAAGRGLQLLFYSVGIGQISSEVPQNLSASRPQDRQFILSSKKLLLSDSGFYLCAWSGDGGSTDTQYFGPGTRLTVL.

This clone was found once. This chain connects TRBV3-1 (or the pseudogene TRBV3-2) to TRBJ2-7; 9 nucleotides agree with TRBD1. The CDR3 has 14 amino acids. The ends lost 6 bases at V and 5 bases at J; junction bases unmatched: 8. Germline loops: CDR1 LGHDT, CDR2 YNNKEL (reference sequence). CDR3 residues: CASRPTGGWNEQYF. CDR3 in DNA: TGTGCCAGCAGACCTACAGGGGGCTGGAACGAGCAGTACTTC.

The V gene is TRBV5-4, the J gene TRBJ1-2; D perhaps matches TRBD1 (5 bases). Trimming removed 2 bases from V and 3 bases from J, with 8 bases in between. Germline-derived CDR1 and CDR2 are SGHNT and YYREEE (reference sequence). The CDR3 sequence is 13 residues long. CDR3 amino acids: CASSFVGDYGYTF. The CDR3 DNA follows: TGTGCCAGCAGCTTCGTAGGGGACTATGGCTACACCTTC.

The rearrangement joins TRBV5-1 to TRBJ1-3, with 9 positions matching TRBD1. Looked up from germline, CDR1 is SGHRS and CDR2 is YFSETQ. The CDR3 covers 15 residues. After removal of 2 bases from V and 4 bases from J, the junction contained 4 bases not matched to a gene. The CDR3 bases are TGCGCCAGCAGCTTTACAGGGGGCTCAGGAAACACCATATATTTT. It is translated as CASSFTGGSGNTIYF. Looking up the rest from reference TRBV5-1 and TRBJ1-3 gives the full variable domain: KAGVTQTPRYLIKTRGQQVTLSCSPISGHRSVSWYQQTPGQGLQFLFEYFSETQRNKGNFPGRFSGRQFSNSRSEMNVSTLELGDSALYLCASSFTGGSGNTIYFGEGSWLTVV.

The rearrangement joins TRBV2 to TRBJ2-7; a weak D match, TRBD1 (5 bases). V was shortened by 8 bases and J by 3 bases, with 14 bases between the two germline ends. Germline CDR1 SNHLY, CDR2 FYNNEI. CDR3 length: 13 residues. The CDR3 DNA reads as TGTGCCAGCTTCCCAGGGTCCAACTACGAGCAGTACGTC. Its translation is CASFPGSNYEQYV.

This chain links TRBV3-1 (or the pseudogene TRBV3-2) with TRBJ1-2; TRBD1 matches at 7 bases. The ends lost 1 base at V and 8 bases at J; junction bases unmatched: 10. The V gene's germline CDR1 is LGHDT and CDR2 YNNKEL (reference sequence). The length of the CDR3 is 15 residues. The DNA for the CDR3 is TGTGCCAGCAGCCAAGCGGCTCGTGGACAGGCCGGCTACACCTTC. Protein product: CASSQAARGQAGYTF.

V and J are TRBV6-5 and TRBJ1-1, with 10 bases lining up with TRBD1. With V trimmed by 7 bases and J by 6 bases, 5 bases remained unmatched. In germline, CDR1 is MNHEY, CDR2 SVGAGI. CDR3 size: 13 residues. CDR3 sequence (DNA): TGTGCCAGCACCCTGGGACAGGGGTCTGAAGCTTTCTTT. This translates into CASTLGQGSEAFF.

V and J are TRBV19 and TRBJ2-1, with TRBD1 matching over 7 bases. V lost 7 bases to trimming and J lost 3 bases; unmatched junction nucleotides: 6. Germline V lookup: CDR1 LNHDA, CDR2 SQIVND (reference sequence). This CDR3 is built from 14 residues. The CDR3 loop is CASTPGQFYNEQFF. The CDR3 nucleotides read TGTGCCAGTACCCCGGGACAGTTCTACAATGAGCAGTTCTTC.

The J gene is TRBJ1-2, the V gene TRBV29-1; TRBD1 matches 7 bases. This CDR3 is 13 amino acids long. J was trimmed by 4 bases and V by 2 bases; bases with no gene match: 4. Germline CDR1 SQVTM, CDR2 ANQGSEA. CDR3 nucleotide sequence: TGCAGCGTTGAAAGCCGGGACAGCTATGGCTACACCTTC. Residues: CSVESRDSYGYTF.

V usage is TRBV27 and J usage is TRBJ2-1, with 7 bases lining up with TRBD2. The CDR3 sequence is 16 residues long. Looked up from germline, CDR1 is MNHEY and CDR2 is SMNVEV (reference sequence). V dropped 3 bases and J dropped 4; count of bases not matched to a gene: 9. CDR3 amino acids: CASSFSAGERYNEQFF. Written as DNA, the CDR3 is TGTGCCAGCAGTTTCTCGGCGGGAGAGAGATACAATGAGCAGTTCTTC.